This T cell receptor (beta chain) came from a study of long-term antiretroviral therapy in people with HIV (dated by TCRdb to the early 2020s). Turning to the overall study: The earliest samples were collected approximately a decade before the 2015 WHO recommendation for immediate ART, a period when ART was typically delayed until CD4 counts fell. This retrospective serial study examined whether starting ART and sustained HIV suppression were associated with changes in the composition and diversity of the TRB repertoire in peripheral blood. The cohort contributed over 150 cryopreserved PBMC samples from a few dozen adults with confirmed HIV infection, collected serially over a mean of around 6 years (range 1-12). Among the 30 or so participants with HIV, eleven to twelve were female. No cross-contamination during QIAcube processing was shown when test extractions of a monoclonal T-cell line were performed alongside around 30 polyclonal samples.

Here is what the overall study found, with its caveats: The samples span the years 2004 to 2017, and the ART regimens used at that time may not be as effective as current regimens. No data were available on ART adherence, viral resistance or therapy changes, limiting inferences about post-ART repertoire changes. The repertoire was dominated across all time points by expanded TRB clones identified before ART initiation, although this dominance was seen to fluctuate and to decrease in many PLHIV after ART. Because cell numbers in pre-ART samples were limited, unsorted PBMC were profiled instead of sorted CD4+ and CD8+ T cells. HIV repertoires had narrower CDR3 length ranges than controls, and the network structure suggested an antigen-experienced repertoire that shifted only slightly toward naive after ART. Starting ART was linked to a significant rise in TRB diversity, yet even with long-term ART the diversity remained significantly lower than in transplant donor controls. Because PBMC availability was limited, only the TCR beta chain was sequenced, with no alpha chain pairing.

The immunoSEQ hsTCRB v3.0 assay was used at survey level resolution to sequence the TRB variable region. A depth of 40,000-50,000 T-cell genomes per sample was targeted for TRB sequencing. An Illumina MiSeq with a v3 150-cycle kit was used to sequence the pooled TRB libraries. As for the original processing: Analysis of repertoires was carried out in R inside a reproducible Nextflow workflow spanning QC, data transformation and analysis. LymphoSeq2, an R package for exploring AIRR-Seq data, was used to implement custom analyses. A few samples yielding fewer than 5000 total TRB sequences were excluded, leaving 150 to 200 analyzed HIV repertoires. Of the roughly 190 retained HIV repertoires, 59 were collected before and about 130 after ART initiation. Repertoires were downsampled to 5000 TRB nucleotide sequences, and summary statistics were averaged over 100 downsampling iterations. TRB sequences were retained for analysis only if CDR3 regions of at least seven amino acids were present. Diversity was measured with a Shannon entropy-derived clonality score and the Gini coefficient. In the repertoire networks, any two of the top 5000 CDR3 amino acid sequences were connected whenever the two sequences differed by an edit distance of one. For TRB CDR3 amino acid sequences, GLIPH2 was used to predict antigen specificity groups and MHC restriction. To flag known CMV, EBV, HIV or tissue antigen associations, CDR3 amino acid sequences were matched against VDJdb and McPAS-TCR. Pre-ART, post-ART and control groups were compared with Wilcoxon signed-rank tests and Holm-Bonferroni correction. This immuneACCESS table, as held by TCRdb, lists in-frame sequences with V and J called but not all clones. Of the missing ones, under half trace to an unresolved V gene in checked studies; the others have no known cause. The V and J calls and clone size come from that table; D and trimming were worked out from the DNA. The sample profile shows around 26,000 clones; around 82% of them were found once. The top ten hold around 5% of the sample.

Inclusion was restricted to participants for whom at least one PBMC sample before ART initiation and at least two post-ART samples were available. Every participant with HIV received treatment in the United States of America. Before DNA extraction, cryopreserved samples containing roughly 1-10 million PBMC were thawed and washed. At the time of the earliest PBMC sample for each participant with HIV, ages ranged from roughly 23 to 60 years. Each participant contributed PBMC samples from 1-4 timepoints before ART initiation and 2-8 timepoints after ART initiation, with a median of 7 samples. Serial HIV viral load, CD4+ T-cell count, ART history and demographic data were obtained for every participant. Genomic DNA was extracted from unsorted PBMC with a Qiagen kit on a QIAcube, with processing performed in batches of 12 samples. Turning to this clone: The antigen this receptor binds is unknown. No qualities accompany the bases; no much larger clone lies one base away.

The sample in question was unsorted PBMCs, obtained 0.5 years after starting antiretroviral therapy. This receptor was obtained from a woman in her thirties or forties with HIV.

The nucleotides are TGTGCCAGTAGTATCAGGGCGTTAAGCACAGATACGCAGTATTTT. It translates as CASSIRALSTDTQYF. The chain is encoded by TRBV19 joined to TRBJ2-3; TRBD1 is possibly the D segment (5 matching bases). CDR1 and CDR2 were assigned from the germline V gene (reference sequence) as LNHDA and SQIVND. Spanning cysteine to phenylalanine, the CDR3 consists of 15 amino acids. The only DNA kept is the CDR3, 45 bases in frame from the first base. V loses 3 bases, J loses 0 bases, and the germline ends lie 10 bases apart.